This T cell receptor (beta chain) originates from a study of blood T cells in healthy people across ages. General study results and limits: TCR beta diversity, measured per million T cells, fell in a roughly linear way with age. Long-lived and aged donors differed, with more naive CD4+ cells and higher diversity in the long-lived.

The germline V gene encodes CDR1 SGHTA and CDR2 FQGNSA. The CDR3 is 15 amino acids. Between the trimmed V and J ends, which lost 5 bases and 6 bases, there was a span of 19 bases. Every donor contributed roughly 10 milliliters of peripheral blood by blood draw. Primed by a sample-barcoded 5' primer and a J-beta primer mix, a second PCR proceeded for 7 to 11 cycles. TCRdb used MiXCR to reprocess the 5' RACE reads, holding one entry per CDR3 protein. The profile shows around 1,500,000 distinct CDR3 sequences, 28% of them singletons. In this sample, this clonotype turned up many times. What it binds is unknown.

This receptor was taken from a woman in her 30s in good health. The sample taken for sequencing was blood. The chain has TRBV7-2 and TRBJ1-2, with D possibly being TRBD1 (6 bases). The CDR3 reads CASSPRGRGLDGYTF. The CDR3 coding sequence is TGTGCCAGCAGCCCACGCGGCAGGGGATTGGATGGCTACACCTTC.